This is a list of T cell receptor beta chains from one sample in a study of blood T cell repertoires in COVID-19. Sequencing used immunoSEQ multiplex PCR; TCRdb keeps in-frame clones, though not all of them. The sample lists 95,000 to 150,000 clones, approximately 92% occurring once. The source material was peripheral blood. The receptor set was obtained from a man aged 70 or older with active or convalescent COVID-19. The CDR3 runs from the conserved cysteine through the conserved F or W. A D gene is named only where the DNA matches it firmly. Not all rows give a size; the values are once, few, many and, for expanded clones, a class.

TRBV6-5	NA	NA	TRBJ1-1	TGTGCCAGCAGTTACTCGAAAAGGAGCATGAACACTGAAGCTTTCTTT	CASSYSKRSMNTEAFF
TRBV9	few	TRBD2	TRBJ2-1	TGTGCCAGCAGCGTAGTCTCTAGCGGGATGGGGGAGCAGTTCTTC	CASSVVSSGMGEQFF
TRBV27	few	TRBD1	TRBJ1-1	TGTGCCAGCAGCCCCGGACAGGGTTTGAACACTGAAGCTTTCTTT	CASSPGQGLNTEAFF
TRBV28	few	NA	TRBJ1-1	TGTGCCAGCAGTTTGTCGGCAGGGATCATGAACACTGAAGCTTTCTTT	CASSLSAGIMNTEAFF
TRBV11-2	NA	NA	TRBJ2-7	TGTGCCAGCAGCTTAGGGAGCGCGACCTACGAGCAGTACTTC	CASSLGSATYEQYF
TRBV9	NA	TRBD1	TRBJ2-7	TGTGCCAGCAGCGTAGAGGACAGGGGGAGGACGAGCTACGAGCAGTACTTC	CASSVEDRGRTSYEQYF
TRBV27	NA	TRBD2	TRBJ2-5	TGTGCCAGCAGTTTACTAGCGGGAGACGGGGAGACCCAGTACTTC	CASSLLAGDGETQYF
TRBV6-5	NA	NA	TRBJ2-7	TGTGCCAGCAGTTACTCGGGCGGGGCCCCCTACGAGCAGTACTTC	CASSYSGGAPYEQYF
TRBV6-6	NA	NA	TRBJ1-1	TGTGCCAGCAGTTACTCTGAGGGCACTGAAGCTTTCTTT	CASSYSEGTEAFF
TRBV24-1	NA	NA	TRBJ2-5	TGTGCCACCAGTGAACCGAACAGTGTCGTCCAGTACTTC	CATSEPNSVVQYF
TRBV28	NA	NA	TRBJ2-7	TGTGCCAGCACCTCTGGCGGTCGCGAGCAGTACTTC	CASTSGGREQYF
TRBV6-5	NA	NA	TRBJ2-7	TGTGCCAGCGCGTCATCGGGGGATTACGAGCAGTACTTC	CASASSGDYEQYF
TRBV19	NA	TRBD2	TRBJ2-1	TGTGCCAGTGGGACTAGCGGGAGCTCATGGAATGAGCAGTTCTTC	CASGTSGSSWNEQFF
TRBV2	NA	TRBD2	TRBJ2-3	TGTGCCAGCCGATGGGAGGGAAGCGTCGCAGATACGCAGTATTTT	CASRWEGSVADTQYF
TRBV5-8	NA	TRBD2	TRBJ2-5	TGTGCCAGCAGCAATCCGAGCGGGAGGGCCGGGGAGACCCAGTACTTC	CASSNPSGRAGETQYF
TRBV11-2	NA	NA	TRBJ2-4	TGTGCCAGCAGCTTAGGAGGGGGCAAAAACATTCAGTACTTC	CASSLGGGKNIQYF
TRBV19	NA	NA	TRBJ1-4	TGTGCCAGTAGTATCCAGGGGATGTCCGGTGAAAAACTGTTTTTT	CASSIQGMSGEKLFF
TRBV28	NA	TRBD2	TRBJ2-3	TGTGCCAGCAGTTCCCCGGGACTAGCGGGAGCAGATACGCAGTATTTT	CASSSPGLAGADTQYF
TRBV29-1	NA	NA	TRBJ1-4	TGCAGCGTTCCTGGACATTCCGGAAATGAAAAACTGTTTTTT	CSVPGHSGNEKLFF
TRBV5-1	NA	NA	TRBJ2-5	TGCGCCAGCAGCCGGGAGAACCAAGAGACCCAGTACTTC	CASSRENQETQYF
TRBV11-2	NA	NA	TRBJ1-2	TGTGCCAGCAGCTTAGTGGAAGGGGCGGTCTATGGCTACACCTTC	CASSLVEGAVYGYTF
TRBV2	NA	TRBD2	TRBJ2-3	TGTGCCAGCTCACAGAGCGGGAGTGGTGGAGATACGCAGTATTTT	CASSQSGSGGDTQYF
TRBV2	NA	NA	TRBJ1-5	TGTGCCAGCAGGGGGTGGAGGATTGACAATCAGCCCCAGCATTTT	CASRGWRIDNQPQHF
TRBV2	NA	NA	TRBJ1-2	TGTGCCAGCAGAGGAGAGTATGGCTACACCTTC	CASRGEYGYTF
TRBV15	few	TRBD1	TRBJ2-6	TGTGCCACCAGCAGCGTTACAGGGGCCTTATGGGAGGCCAACGTCCTGACTTTC	CATSSVTGALWEANVLTF
TRBV5-5	once	TRBD2	TRBJ2-1	TGTGCCAGCAGCCAGAGCGGGAGTAGAAATGAGCAGTTCTTC	CASSQSGSRNEQFF
TRBV6-5	NA	TRBD2	TRBJ2-7	TGTGCCAGCAGTTACTTGCCAGGCGGGAGCTCCTACGAGCAGTACTTC	CASSYLPGGSSYEQYF
TRBV6-6	NA	NA	TRBJ2-7	TGTGCCAGCAGTTACTCACCCGGAGCCTACGAGCAGTACTTC	CASSYSPGAYEQYF
TRBV6-5	NA	NA	TRBJ1-2	TGTGCCAGCAGAGACCCCCAGGGAAACTATGGCTACACCTTC	CASRDPQGNYGYTF